This T cell receptor (beta chain) is from a study of graft-versus-host responses after intestinal transplantation. Study at large: All recipients got anti-thymocyte globulin induction, then tacrolimus and steroids for three to four years.

CDR1 and CDR2 from the germline V gene are LNHDA and SQIVND (reference sequence). The CDR3 length is 17 residues. The V and J ends lost 5 bases and 3 bases respectively, with 22 bases between them. The data were produced by immunoSEQ multiplex PCR, yet TCRdb's version contains in-frame clones alone and is incomplete. The top ten clones hold approximately 16% of a sample with some 96,000 clones, 75% to 95% of them seen once. The gene calls are TRBV19 and TRBJ1-2, with D unresolved. The sequencing used PBMCs, collected approximately 420 days after intestinal transplant. The source is a human patient who received an intestinal transplant, so some T cells may come from the graft donor. The CDR3 is CASSSRRTALTDYGYTF. The CDR3, as DNA: TGTGCCAGTAGTTCACGACGGACGGCGCTCACTGACTATGGCTACACCTTC.